This T cell receptor (beta chain) comes out of a study of response to subunit inactivated influenza vaccine. Study results and caveats: Every seasonal influenza vaccination brings in few new T cells, the authors suggested.

Via MiXCR, TCRdb re-called the RT-PCR reads, giving one row per CDR3 protein. The sample yields more than 400,000 distinct CDR3 sequences, approximately 11% seen once. This clonotype occurred a few times. The antigen remains unidentified. The CDR3 totals 15 residues. Unmatched junction bases numbered 5, after V lost 6 bases and J lost 1 base. Germline CDR1 reads MNHEY; CDR2 reads SVGEGT. The receptor comes from a man aged 45-65 years who received an inactivated influenza vaccine. This chain joins TRBV6-2 or TRBV6-3 and TRBJ2-7, with 11 bases matching TRBD1. The sample here was PBMCs from blood, taken about 6 weeks after vaccination. CDR3 residues: CASSWDRGRSYEQYF. DNA for the CDR3: TGTGCCAGCAGCTGGGACAGGGGGAGATCCTACGAGCAGTACTTC.